These 3 T cell receptor beta chains share one sample of origin, sequenced in a study of T cell responses to AZD1222 COVID-19 vaccine. Produced via immunoSEQ multiplex PCR; TCRdb's table is partial and in-frame only. Altogether about 76,000 clones are present, approximately 87% being singletons, with the ten largest covering approximately 5%. The sequenced sample was peripheral blood, obtained on day 0 of MenACWY control vaccination. The receptors derive from an adult in good health.

The chain employs TRBV11-1 and TRBJ2-5; no definite D call. Trimming pared 5 bases from V and 0 bases from J, leaving 7 bases between. This CDR3 spans 13 amino acids. The germline gives CDR1 SGHAT, CDR2 FQDESV (reference sequence). CDR3 sequence (DNA): TGTGCCAGCAGCATCGGCAACCAAGAGACCCAGTACTTC. It encodes CASSIGNQETQYF.

The chain couples TRBV10-3 to TRBJ1-4; no definite D call. V was shortened by 5 bases and J by 0 bases, with 10 bases between the two germline ends. CDR1 and CDR2 (germline): ENHRY, SYGVKD. The CDR3 sequence is 15 residues long. CDR3 sequence reads: CAISRNGATNEKLFF. CDR3 coding DNA: TGTGCCATCAGTCGGAATGGGGCAACTAATGAAAAACTGTTTTTT.

The genes are TRBV25-1 and TRBJ2-7; 9 nucleotides align to TRBD1. The CDR3 is made up of 14 amino acids. In germline, CDR1 is MGHDK, CDR2 SYGVNS. With V trimmed by 2 bases and J by 5 bases, 4 bases remained unmatched. The CDR3 sequence is CASSERDRVHEQYF. In DNA form, the CDR3 reads TGTGCCAGCAGTGAAAGGGACAGGGTCCACGAGCAGTACTTC.